This T cell receptor (beta chain) was sequenced in a study of blood T cell repertoires in COVID-19. Study in general: The study drew acute and convalescent COVID-19 samples from the United States, Italy and Spain. PBMCs, B-cell-depleted T cells, or T cells were the source of the cDNA or gDNA that made up the material.

The length of the CDR3 is 16 residues. The V end was cut by 4 bases, the J end by 10 bases, with 21 bases between. Germline V gene data show CDR1 as SGHKS and CDR2 as YYEKEE (reference sequence). Per the original methods: Estimates of nucleated cell counts were drawn from the amplification of reference gene primers. Clones were read by immunoSEQ multiplex PCR, and TCRdb kept only the in-frame ones, dropping some. V, J and clone size derive from that table, while D and trimming were established from the DNA sequence. This sample yields some 76,000 clones, of which about 90% are seen a single time; 5.5% to 6% belongs to the top ten.

V usage is TRBV5-5 and J usage is TRBJ1-6; no clear D gene. This clonotype was obtained from a human donor in a cohort sampled during active COVID-19. Material for sequencing was peripheral blood. The CDR3, as DNA: TGTGCCAGCAGCCCTACTGTGGTGACACGGAGGTCACCCCTCCACTTT. Amino acids: CASSPTVVTRRSPLHF.